Included here is one T cell receptor (beta chain) sequence, with context. Original processing notes: Using reference gene primer amplification, nucleated cell counts were estimated. This table comes from immunoSEQ multiplex PCR, and its TCRdb copy is limited to in-frame clones, with some not included. V and J calls and clone size are as listed in that table; D and trimming were resolved from the DNA. The sample consists of roughly 120,000 clones, 79% of them appearing once. This sample stems from a study of blood T cell repertoires in COVID-19. Overall study context: Acute and convalescent COVID-19 samples came from the United States, Italy and Spain. PBMCs, B-cell-depleted T cells, or T cells were the source of the cDNA or gDNA that made up the material.

V lost 1 base, J lost 5 bases, and 8 bases lay in between. Germline CDR1 is SGHTA and CDR2 is FQGNSA. The CDR3 length is 14 residues. V is TRBV7-2 and J is TRBJ1-4, with D possibly matching TRBD1 (5 bases). What was sequenced was peripheral blood. The receptor comes from a woman of 80 years or more with acute or convalescent COVID-19. Here the CDR3 reads CASSLGEGNEKLFF. CDR3 DNA sequence: TGTGCCAGCAGCTTAGGGGAGGGGAATGAAAAACTGTTTTTT.